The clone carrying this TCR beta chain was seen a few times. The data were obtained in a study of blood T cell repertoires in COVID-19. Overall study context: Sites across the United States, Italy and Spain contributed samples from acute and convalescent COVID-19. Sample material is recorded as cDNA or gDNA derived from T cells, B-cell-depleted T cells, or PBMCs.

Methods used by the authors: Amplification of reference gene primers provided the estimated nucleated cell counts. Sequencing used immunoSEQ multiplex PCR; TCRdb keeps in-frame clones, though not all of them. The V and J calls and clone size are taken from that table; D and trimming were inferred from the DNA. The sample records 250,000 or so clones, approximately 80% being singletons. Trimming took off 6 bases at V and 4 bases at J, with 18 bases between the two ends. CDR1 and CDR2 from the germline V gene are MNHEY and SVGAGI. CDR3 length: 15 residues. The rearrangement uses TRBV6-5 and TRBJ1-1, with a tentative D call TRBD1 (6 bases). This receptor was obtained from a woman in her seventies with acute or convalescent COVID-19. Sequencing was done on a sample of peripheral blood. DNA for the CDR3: TGTGCCAGCAGGGGTCTATTAACAGGGTCCACTGAAGCTTTCTTT. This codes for CASRGLLTGSTEAFF.